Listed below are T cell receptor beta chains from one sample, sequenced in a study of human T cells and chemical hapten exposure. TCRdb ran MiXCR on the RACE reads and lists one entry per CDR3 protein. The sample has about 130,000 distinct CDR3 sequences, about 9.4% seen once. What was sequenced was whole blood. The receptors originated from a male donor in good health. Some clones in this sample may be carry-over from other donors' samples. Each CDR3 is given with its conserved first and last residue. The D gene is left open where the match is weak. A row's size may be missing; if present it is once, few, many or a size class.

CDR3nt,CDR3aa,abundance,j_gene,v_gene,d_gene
TGTGCCAGCGACGGGCCGGGGGAGGCCTACGAGCAGTACTTC,CASDGPGEAYEQYF,few,TRBJ2-7,TRBV2,NA
TGTGCCAGCAGTTTACTTCCCCCCCGTGTTAGCGGGAGATCCGAGCAGTACTTC,CASSLLPPRVSGRSEQYF,many,TRBJ2-7,TRBV27,TRBD2
TGTGCCAGCATTATCCCCTCTAGGGGAGGCACTGAAGCTTTCTTT,CASIIPSRGGTEAFF,many,TRBJ1-1,TRBV27,NA
TGTGCCAGCCCATTTCGGCAGCGGGGCTCCTACGAGCAGTACTTC,CASPFRQRGSYEQYF,few,TRBJ2-7,TRBV7-9,TRBD2
TGTGCCAGCAGCCAAGATTTGGGACTAGCGGGAGTGCGTACCTACGAGCAGTACTTC,CASSQDLGLAGVRTYEQYF,NA,TRBJ2-7,TRBV3-1,TRBD2
TGTGCCAGCAGCCCCCGTTCACGGGACAGGGACGATGAGCAGTTCTTC,CASSPRSRDRDDEQFF,many,TRBJ2-1,TRBV4-2,TRBD1
TGTGCCAGCAAAAGACAGGGTAACACTGAAGCTTTCTTT,CASKRQGNTEAFF,few,TRBJ1-1,TRBV6-5,TRBD1
TGTGCCAGCAGTGAACTCGGTCCCCTGGAGCAGTACTTC,CASSELGPLEQYF,NA,TRBJ2-7,TRBV6-1,NA
TGCGCCAGCAGCTTGGAAACAGTCTCCTACGAGCAGTACTTC,CASSLETVSYEQYF,few,TRBJ2-7,TRBV5-1,NA
TGTGCCGGGCATACAGGGGCCCACGAGCAGTACTTC,CAGHTGAHEQYF,NA,TRBJ2-7,TRBV30,TRBD1
TGTGCCAGCAGCAAGCTGGACAGAGCCTACGAGCAGTACTTC,CASSKLDRAYEQYF,NA,TRBJ2-7,TRBV7-9,NA
TGTGCCAGCAACCCCGGGGGACCAGGGTACGAGCAGTACTTC,CASNPGGPGYEQYF,NA,TRBJ2-7,TRBV6-5,NA
TGTGCCAGCAGCCCACGCAGCGGGGCCCACACAGATACGCAGTATTTT,CASSPRSGAHTDTQYF,NA,TRBJ2-3,TRBV7-9,TRBD2
TGTGCCAGCAGTTACCGCCCGGGACAGGGGGCTTACGAGCAGTACTTC,CASSYRPGQGAYEQYF,few,TRBJ2-7,TRBV6-6,TRBD1
TGTGCCATCAGGGCTACAGGGGGCAACGAGCAGTACTTC,CAIRATGGNEQYF,many,TRBJ2-7,TRBV6-5,TRBD1
TGTGCCAGCTCTCGACGCCAGACTTCAGGCATCAATGAGCAGTTCTTC,CASSRRQTSGINEQFF,NA,TRBJ2-1,TRBV18,NA
TGTGCCGCAGCACAAGATAGTAGAACAGATACGCAGTATTTT,CAAAQDSRTDTQYF,many,TRBJ2-3,TRBV12-3/TRBV12-4,NA
TGTGCCAGCAGGAGGGGCCGGGCCATGAACACTGAAGCTTTCTTT,CASRRGRAMNTEAFF,few,TRBJ1-1,TRBV9,NA
TGTGCCAGCAGCCAAGGGTCAGCGCTAGCAAGTATGCGAGAGACCCAGTACTTC,CASSQGSALASMRETQYF,NA,TRBJ2-5,TRBV4-2,NA
TGTGCCAGTAGTACCGGGGGACAGTCCACCGAGCAGTACTTC,CASSTGGQSTEQYF,few,TRBJ2-7,TRBV19,NA
TGTGCCAGCAGAACTAGCGGGGCATCAGAGACCCAGTACTTC,CASRTSGASETQYF,many,TRBJ2-5,TRBV27,TRBD2
TGCAGTGCTCCGGACTGGATTCCCGAATATGGCTACACCTTC,CSAPDWIPEYGYTF,few,TRBJ1-2,TRBV20-1,NA
TGTGCCATCAGTGAGTCCAGAGGCGGGATTTCCTACGAGCAGTACTTC,CAISESRGGISYEQYF,NA,TRBJ2-7,TRBV10-3,NA
TGCGCCAGCAGCTTGGGGGACAGGGGGATCGATGAGCAGTTCTTC,CASSLGDRGIDEQFF,few,TRBJ2-1,TRBV5-1,TRBD1
TGCAGCGTGGCCCCCGGGGGGCGCCCCTACGAGCAGTACTTC,CSVAPGGRPYEQYF,many,TRBJ2-7,TRBV29-1,NA
TGTGCCAGCAGCTCGCGACGGTCTAATGAAAAACTGTTTTTT,CASSSRRSNEKLFF,NA,TRBJ1-4,TRBV7-2,NA
TGTGCCAGCAGTCCACTTAGCGGGAGGGTTTACAATGAGCAGTTCTTC,CASSPLSGRVYNEQFF,few,TRBJ2-1,TRBV28,TRBD2
TGTGCCAGCAGCTTCCCGGGACAGGGCCACGAGCAGTACTTC,CASSFPGQGHEQYF,few,TRBJ2-7,TRBV7-9,TRBD1
TGCAGCGTCACCGGGACCCTCCGGGGGGTGTACGAGCAGTACTTC,CSVTGTLRGVYEQYF,many,TRBJ2-7,TRBV29-1,TRBD2
TGTGCCAGCAGTGAGGACCGGTACTCCTACAATGAGCAGTTCTTC,CASSEDRYSYNEQFF,many,TRBJ2-1,TRBV25-1,NA
TGTGCCAGCAGCCCGGAGAGCAATCAGCCCCAGCATTTT,CASSPESNQPQHF,many,TRBJ1-5,TRBV7-2,NA
TGTGCCAGCAGTTTAAATTGGGACACTGAAGCTTTCTTT,CASSLNWDTEAFF,NA,TRBJ1-1,TRBV12-3/TRBV12-4,NA
TGCAGCGTCCAACCAGGGAAGGGGCTCACTGAAGCTTTCTTT,CSVQPGKGLTEAFF,many,TRBJ1-1,TRBV29-1,NA
TGTGCCAGCAGTTACGTCGAGGCAGCCCGAGGAGGGCCCCAGCATTTT,CASSYVEAARGGPQHF,NA,TRBJ1-5,TRBV2,NA
TGTGCCAGCAGTCGGACTAGCGGGGGGGATGAGCAGTTCTTC,CASSRTSGGDEQFF,few,TRBJ2-1,TRBV6-2/TRBV6-3,TRBD2
TGTGCCAGCAGCCAAACCGGGACAGGGCGGAACTATGGCTACACCTTC,CASSQTGTGRNYGYTF,few,TRBJ1-2,TRBV3-1,TRBD1
TGCAGTGCCCCGGACGTCTGGAACACTGAAGCTTTCTTT,CSAPDVWNTEAFF,NA,TRBJ1-1,TRBV20-1,NA
TGCGCCAGCAGCTGGACCGGAGGGGGTAACACTGAAGCTTTCTTT,CASSWTGGGNTEAFF,NA,TRBJ1-1,TRBV5-1,NA
TGCGCCAGCAGCCAGCCACAGGGCAACTACACCTTC,CASSQPQGNYTF,NA,TRBJ1-2,TRBV4-3,NA
TGTGCCTGGAATTCAGGGGGCACTGAAGCTTTCTTT,CAWNSGGTEAFF,few,TRBJ1-1,TRBV30,TRBD1
TGCGCCAGCAGCCAAGGGGCTGCCGGACAGGGGGCGCATGGCTACACCTTC,CASSQGAAGQGAHGYTF,few,TRBJ1-2,TRBV4-3,TRBD1
TGTGCCTGGAGTGGGGCAGGGGGACTCAATCAGCCCCAGCATTTT,CAWSGAGGLNQPQHF,NA,TRBJ1-5,TRBV30,TRBD1
TGTGCTAGTGGTCAGGGGACAGATACGCAGTATTTT,CASGQGTDTQYF,few,TRBJ2-3,TRBV12-5,NA
TGTGCCAGCAGCTTGGATGGGGGAATGGGCAATCAGCCCCAGCATTTT,CASSLDGGMGNQPQHF,few,TRBJ1-5,TRBV5-6,NA
TGTGCCAGCAGTGAACGAGGAGGGGATCAGCCCCAGCATTTT,CASSERGGDQPQHF,NA,TRBJ1-5,TRBV2,NA
TGTGCCAGCTCCTCGGTACTGGGAACCCACGAGCAGTACTTC,CASSSVLGTHEQYF,NA,TRBJ2-7,TRBV18,NA
TGCAGCGTCGGGCCGAGAGGGGGGGAGGGAGAGCAGTTCTTC,CSVGPRGGEGEQFF,few,TRBJ2-1,TRBV29-1,NA
TGTGCCAGCAGCAGGAGGGTGGGGGACACAGATACGCAGTATTTT,CASSRRVGDTDTQYF,few,TRBJ2-3,TRBV12-3/TRBV12-4,NA
TGTGCCAGCACTCAACCCCCTGTCCGGGAGCAGTTCTTC,CASTQPPVREQFF,few,TRBJ2-1,TRBV6-2/TRBV6-3,NA
TGTGCCAGCAGCGCCCAATTTGAGCAGTTCTTC,CASSAQFEQFF,NA,TRBJ2-1,TRBV2,NA
TGTGCCAGCAGCCCCGACAGGGCTCAGCCCCAGCATTTT,CASSPDRAQPQHF,few,TRBJ1-5,TRBV2,TRBD1
TGTGCCAGCAGCAACCCACCCGGGACTAGCCACTACAATGAGCAGTTCTTC,CASSNPPGTSHYNEQFF,NA,TRBJ2-1,TRBV7-2,TRBD2
TGCGCCAGCAGCTTGATGGGAGGCAGTGAGCAGTTCTTC,CASSLMGGSEQFF,few,TRBJ2-1,TRBV5-1,NA
TGTGCCAGCAGCTTAGTTGCGGGGACCGGGGAGCTGTTTTTT,CASSLVAGTGELFF,few,TRBJ2-2,TRBV7-2,NA
TGTGCCAGCAGTTTAAGGGGCGCGTTGAACACTGAAGCTTTCTTT,CASSLRGALNTEAFF,many,TRBJ1-1,TRBV12-3/TRBV12-4,NA
TGCGCCAGCAGCTCGGGGACAGGGTTGGGCACTGAAGCTTTCTTT,CASSSGTGLGTEAFF,many,TRBJ1-1,TRBV5-1,TRBD1
TGTGCCAGCAGCTTAAAGCCGGGCGAAACCTACGAGCAGTACTTC,CASSLKPGETYEQYF,few,TRBJ2-7,TRBV7-8,NA
TGCAGTGCTAGAGATCACGGGCAGGGGTACAATGAGCAGTTCTTC,CSARDHGQGYNEQFF,NA,TRBJ2-1,TRBV20-1,NA
TGCAGTGTTGCGGGGCCAGCGGGAGCAGACTACAATGAGCAGTTCTTC,CSVAGPAGADYNEQFF,few,TRBJ2-1,TRBV20-1,TRBD2